This T cell receptor beta chain was identified in a study of cytomegalovirus exposure and HLA in healthy donors. The CDR3 is made up of 14 amino acids. The germline gives CDR1 LNHNV, CDR2 YYDKDF (reference sequence). Trimming took 0 bases from V and 6 from J, leaving 12 bases between them. The study, taken as a whole, reports: An observed cluster of highly shared sequence variants was recorded as a likely sequencing artifact. The listing of 150 to 200 TCR beta chains classed them as cytomegalovirus-associated.

About this clone: Its cognate antigen is unknown.

Primers: 60 Vbeta forward and 13 Jbeta reverse. Clones were read by immunoSEQ multiplex PCR, and TCRdb kept only the in-frame ones, dropping some. The sample carries fewer than 350,000 clones, around 90% recorded once. This clonotype originated in a young woman in good health and CMV-seronegative. Material: PBMCs. The chain carries TRBV15 and TRBJ2-7, with D possibly TRBD1 on 5 matching bases. The CDR3 loop reads CATSRDQGLGEQYF. DNA of the CDR3: TGTGCCACCAGCAGAGATCAGGGATTGGGCGAGCAGTACTTC. Variable domain in full (rest from reference TRBV15 and TRBJ2-7): DAMVIQNPRYQVTQFGKPVTLSCSQTLNHNVMYWYQQKSSQAPKLLFHYYDKDFNNEADTPDNFQSRRPNTSFCFLDIRSPGLGDTAMYLCATSRDQGLGEQYFGPGTRLTVT.